These T cell receptor beta chains were read from a single sample in a study of PD-L1 blockade in urothelial cancer. This table comes from immunoSEQ multiplex PCR, and its TCRdb copy is limited to in-frame clones, with some not included. The sample holds approximately 110,000 clones, 70% to 90% seen once. Source: PBMCs, taken around atezolizumab (anti-PD-L1) treatment. Source of these receptors: a man aged 45-65 years with urothelial cancer. The CDR3 runs from the conserved cysteine through the conserved F or W. The D gene is left open where the match is weak. Clone size is not always given. Where it is, it says once, few, many or a class for expanded clones.

j_call v_call d_call clone_size cdr3_aa cdr3_nt
TRBJ1-2 TRBV30 TRBD1 NA CAWSTTGTGGGGGYTF TGTGCCTGGAGTACTACCGGGACAGGGGGCGGTGGTGGCTACACCTTC
TRBJ1-1 TRBV19 NA NA CASNNRANTEAFF TGTGCCAGTAATAACAGGGCGAACACTGAAGCTTTCTTT
TRBJ1-1 TRBV6-1 NA NA CASSPQNTEAFF TGTGCCAGCAGCCCACAGAACACTGAAGCTTTCTTT
TRBJ2-2 TRBV7-2 NA NA CASRDTGTGELFF TGTGCCAGCAGGGATACAGGGACCGGGGAGCTGTTTTTT
TRBJ2-1 TRBV5-1 TRBD2 NA CASSHGTSGKVEQFF TGCGCCAGCAGTCACGGGACTAGCGGGAAAGTTGAGCAGTTCTTC
TRBJ1-2 TRBV15 TRBD1 NA CATSRGVTGDYGYTF TGTGCCACCAGCAGAGGTGTGACAGGGGACTATGGCTACACCTTC
TRBJ2-6 TRBV15 NA NA CATSRTGSGANVLTF TGTGCCACCAGCAGAACAGGCTCTGGGGCCAACGTCCTGACTTTC
TRBJ2-3 TRBV7-3 TRBD1 NA CASSTRTGRGDTQYF TGTGCCAGCAGCACCCGGACAGGTCGGGGCGATACGCAGTATTTT
TRBJ2-1 TRBV7-2 TRBD1 NA CASSSSPDRRDEQFF TGTGCCAGCAGCTCGAGCCCGGACAGGCGCGATGAGCAGTTCTTC
TRBJ1-5 TRBV30 TRBD1 NA CAWSPQGGDQPQHF TGTGCCTGGAGTCCCCAAGGGGGCGATCAGCCCCAGCATTTT
TRBJ1-6 TRBV19 TRBD1 NA CASSPRQGGTSPLHF TGTGCCAGTAGTCCCCGACAGGGAGGTACTTCACCCCTCCACTTT
TRBJ2-1 TRBV11-3 TRBD2 NA CASSSSGVYNEQFF TGTGCCAGCAGCTCTAGCGGAGTATACAATGAGCAGTTCTTC
TRBJ2-3 TRBV5-4 TRBD2 NA CASSFRTSGTDTQYF TGTGCCAGCAGCTTCCGGACTAGCGGCACAGATACGCAGTATTTT
TRBJ1-2 TRBV7-9 TRBD1 NA CASSPAGGTGNGYTF TGTGCCAGCAGCCCGGCCGGCGGGACAGGGAATGGCTACACCTTC
TRBJ2-7 TRBV10-3 NA NA CAISRAYEQYF TGTGCCATATCCAGGGCCTACGAGCAGTACTTC
TRBJ2-3 TRBV18 TRBD1 NA CASSPTGRADTQYF TGTGCCAGCTCACCGACAGGGAGAGCAGATACGCAGTATTTT
TRBJ2-4 TRBV19 TRBD2 NA CASSIGGEKYF TGTGCCAGTAGTATTGGGGGGGAGAAGTACTTC
TRBJ2-1 TRBV7-8 TRBD2 once CASSRLGLVSTYNEQFF TGTGCCAGCAGCCGCCTAGGACTAGTATCAACCTACAATGAGCAGTTCTTC
TRBJ1-2 TRBV30 TRBD1 NA CAWRRTGIANYGYTF TGTGCCTGGAGACGGACAGGGATAGCTAACTATGGCTACACCTTC
TRBJ2-3 TRBV29-1 NA NA CSVRISKGEYF TGCAGCGTGAGAATATCCAAGGGAGAGTATTTT
TRBJ1-1 TRBV7-3 NA once CASKEAWDTEAFF TGTGCCAGTAAAGAAGCGTGGGACACTGAAGCTTTCTTT
TRBJ1-3 TRBV19 NA once CASSINGPVGISGNTIYF TGTGCCAGTAGTATTAATGGCCCTGTCGGGATTTCTGGAAACACCATATATTTT
TRBJ2-7 TRBV27 TRBD1 NA CASSLGTAYEQYF TGTGCCAGCAGTTTAGGGACAGCCTACGAGCAGTACTTC
TRBJ2-7 TRBV11-3 NA NA CASSLGGGTRDEQYF TGTGCCAGCAGCTTAGGTGGCGGGACTCGCGACGAGCAGTACTTC
TRBJ1-5 TRBV18 NA NA CASSAYREKQPQHF TGTGCCAGCTCAGCCTACAGGGAAAAGCAGCCCCAGCATTTT
TRBJ2-7 TRBV19 NA NA CASSPGTGSYEQYF TGTGCCAGTAGTCCCGGGACTGGCTCCTACGAGCAGTACTTC
TRBJ1-5 TRBV7-9 TRBD1 NA CASSYSGGRQPQHF TGTGCCAGCAGTTATTCAGGGGGCCGTCAGCCCCAGCATTTT
TRBJ1-1 TRBV5-1 NA NA CASSVRDTMNTEAFF TGCGCCAGCAGCGTACGGGACACCATGAACACTGAAGCTTTCTTT
TRBJ2-3 TRBV7-8 TRBD2 NA CASRRARNSGMSDTQYF TGTGCCAGCAGGAGGGCCCGAAATAGCGGGATGTCAGATACGCAGTATTTT
TRBJ1-6 TRBV7-8 TRBD1 NA CASNPSQGTNSPLHF TGTGCCAGCAACCCATCACAGGGGACTAATTCACCCCTCCACTTT
TRBJ2-1 TRBV7-2 TRBD1 once CASSSGTALQFF TGTGCCAGCAGCTCCGGGACAGCTTTACAGTTCTTC
TRBJ2-3 TRBV18 NA once CASSPRQGGADTQYF TGTGCCAGCTCACCACGCCAGGGGGGTGCAGATACGCAGTATTTT
TRBJ2-5 TRBV7-3 NA NA CASSFYGKETQYF TGTGCCAGCAGCTTTTACGGGAAAGAGACCCAGTACTTC
TRBJ2-7 TRBV5-8 TRBD1 NA CASSLAGTVSYEQYF TGTGCCAGCAGTTTGGCCGGGACAGTCTCCTACGAGCAGTACTTC
TRBJ1-2 TRBV5-3 TRBD1 NA CARSLNRDRVFGYTF TGTGCCAGAAGCCTAAATCGGGACAGGGTCTTTGGCTACACCTTC
TRBJ2-6 TRBV28 NA once CASSPAGSGANVLTF TGTGCCAGCAGTCCCGCGGGGTCTGGGGCCAACGTCCTGACTTTC
TRBJ2-1 TRBV11-1 TRBD1 NA CASSSPLTGSSYNEQFF TGTGCCAGCAGCTCACCTCTGACAGGGAGCTCCTACAATGAGCAGTTCTTC
TRBJ2-3 TRBV23-1 NA NA CASPPDTQYF TGCGCCAGCCCCCCTGATACGCAGTATTTT
TRBJ2-1 TRBV5-1 TRBD2 NA CASTSSSGNNEQFF TGCGCCAGCACAAGTTCTAGCGGGAATAATGAGCAGTTCTTC
TRBJ1-2 TRBV28 NA NA CASSSGFRDSGYTF TGTGCCAGCAGCTCCGGGTTCCGAGACTCCGGCTACACCTTC
TRBJ1-5 TRBV6-6 NA NA CASSHALNQPQHF TGTGCCAGCAGTCACGCACTCAATCAGCCCCAGCATTTT
TRBJ2-7 TRBV7-2 TRBD2 NA CASSLREGEQYF TGTGCCAGCAGCTTACGGGAGGGGGAGCAGTACTTC
TRBJ2-1 TRBV7-3 TRBD2 once CASSLLGLRREDEQFF TGTGCCAGCAGCTTATTAGGTTTGAGGCGGGAGGATGAGCAGTTCTTC
TRBJ2-3 TRBV7-9 NA NA CASSFRTSTDTQYF TGTGCCAGCAGCTTTCGGACTAGCACAGATACGCAGTATTTT
TRBJ2-3 TRBV7-2 TRBD2 NA CASSLASGASTDTQYF TGTGCCAGCAGCTTAGCTAGCGGGGCAAGCACAGATACGCAGTATTTT
TRBJ1-2 TRBV6-5 TRBD1 NA CASSTRTGVVYGYTF TGTGCCAGCAGTACCCGGACAGGGGTCGTCTATGGCTACACCTTC
TRBJ2-2 TRBV9 TRBD2 NA CASSQDGGERGRTGELFF TGTGCCAGCAGCCAAGACGGGGGAGAGCGGGGGAGGACCGGGGAGCTGTTTTTT
TRBJ2-3 TRBV7-9 TRBD1 NA CASSGGDRVIDTQYF TGTGCCAGCAGCGGCGGGGACAGGGTGATAGATACGCAGTATTTT
TRBJ2-5 TRBV19 NA NA CASSSTPAQETQYF TGTGCCAGTAGTTCGACACCCGCCCAAGAGACCCAGTACTTC
TRBJ1-1 TRBV5-1 NA NA CASSTTLNTEAFF TGCGCCAGCAGCACAACCTTGAACACTGAAGCTTTCTTT
TRBJ1-6 TRBV2 TRBD1 NA CASSRGQANSPLHF TGTGCCAGCAGTAGGGGACAGGCAAATTCACCCCTCCACTTT
TRBJ2-2 TRBV7-8 NA NA CASSPVPWGVTGELFF TGTGCCAGCAGCCCGGTACCGTGGGGGGTGACCGGGGAGCTGTTTTTT
TRBJ2-5 TRBV7-8 TRBD1 NA CASRSTGYQETQYF TGTGCCAGCAGGTCGACAGGGTACCAAGAGACCCAGTACTTC
TRBJ2-2 TRBV7-2 NA NA CASSPVANTGELFF TGTGCCAGCAGCCCCGTCGCGAACACCGGGGAGCTGTTTTTT
TRBJ2-3 TRBV6-1 NA NA CASRRTASTDTQYF TGTGCCAGCAGGCGGACAGCTAGCACAGATACGCAGTATTTT
TRBJ1-1 TRBV28 TRBD1 NA CASSSGGAARGEAFF TGTGCCAGCAGCTCAGGGGGCGCCGCCCGTGGTGAAGCTTTCTTT